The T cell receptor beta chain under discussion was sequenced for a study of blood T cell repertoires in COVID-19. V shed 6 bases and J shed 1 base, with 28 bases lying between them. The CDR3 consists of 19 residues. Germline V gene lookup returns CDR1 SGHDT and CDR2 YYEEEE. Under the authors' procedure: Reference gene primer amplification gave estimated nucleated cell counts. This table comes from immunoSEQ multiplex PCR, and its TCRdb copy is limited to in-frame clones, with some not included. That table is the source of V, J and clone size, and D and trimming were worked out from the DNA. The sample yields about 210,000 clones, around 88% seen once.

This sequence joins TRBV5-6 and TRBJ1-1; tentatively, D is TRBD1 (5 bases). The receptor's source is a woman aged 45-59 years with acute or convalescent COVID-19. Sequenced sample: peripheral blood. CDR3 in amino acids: CASTHGRGGSDGWNTEAFF. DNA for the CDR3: TGTGCCAGCACCCACGGGAGGGGAGGGTCAGATGGGTGGAACACTGAAGCTTTCTTT.